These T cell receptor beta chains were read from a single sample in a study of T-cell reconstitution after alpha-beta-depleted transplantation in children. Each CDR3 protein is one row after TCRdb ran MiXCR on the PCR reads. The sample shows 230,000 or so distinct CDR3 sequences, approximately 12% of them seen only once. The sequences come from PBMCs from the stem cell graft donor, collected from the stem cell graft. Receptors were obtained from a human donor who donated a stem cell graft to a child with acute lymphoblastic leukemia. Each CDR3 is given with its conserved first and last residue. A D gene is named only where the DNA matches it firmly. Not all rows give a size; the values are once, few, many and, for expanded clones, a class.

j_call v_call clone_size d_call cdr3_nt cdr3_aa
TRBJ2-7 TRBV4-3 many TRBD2 TGCGCCAGCAGCCAAGATGCCGGGAGGATCAACGAGCAGTACTTC CASSQDAGRINEQYF
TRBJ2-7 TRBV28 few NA TGTGCCAGCAGTTTAGGGCAGGTGTACTTC CASSLGQVYF
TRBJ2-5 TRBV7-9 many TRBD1 TGTGCCAGCAGAATAACAGGGGAAGAGACCCAGTACTTC CASRITGEETQYF
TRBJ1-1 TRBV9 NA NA TGTGCCAGCAGCGTAGGAGGCCTCACTGAAGCTTTCTTT CASSVGGLTEAFF
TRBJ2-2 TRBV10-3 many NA TGTGCCATCAGCCCCTCATACGGGGACACCGGGGAGCTGTTTTTT CAISPSYGDTGELFF
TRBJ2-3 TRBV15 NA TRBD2 TGTGCCACCACCGGGGACTACCAGCGCACAGATACGCAGTATTTT CATTGDYQRTDTQYF
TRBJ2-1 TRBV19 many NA TGTGCCAGTAGAGCGACCCACACTAGTGGGGGCAATGAGCAGTTCTTC CASRATHTSGGNEQFF
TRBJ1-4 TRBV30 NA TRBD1 TGTGCCTGGAGTGTACGGGACAGGCGGAATGAAAAACTGTTTTTT CAWSVRDRRNEKLFF
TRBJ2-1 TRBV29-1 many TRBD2 TGCAGCGTGGCTCCCGGGACTAGCAGCCACAATGAGCAGTTCTTC CSVAPGTSSHNEQFF
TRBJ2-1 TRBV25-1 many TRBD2 TGTGCCAGCAGTGAACCCGGACTAGCGGCTCATGGGAATGAGCAGTTCTTC CASSEPGLAAHGNEQFF
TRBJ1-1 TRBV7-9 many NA TGTGCCAGCAGGTGGGGGACGGACACTGAAGCTTTCTTT CASRWGTDTEAFF